The source of this TCR beta chain is a study of regulatory T cells in long-lasting Graves disease. The CDR3 extends over 13 amino acids. V lost 3 bases and J lost 7, with 13 bases in between. Germline V gene lookup returns CDR1 SNHLY and CDR2 FYNNEI. Assembly of TCR beta libraries relied on iRepertoire HTBI primers together with Arm-PCR of CDR3 regions. TCRdb re-called the multiplex PCR reads through MiXCR, storing one row per CDR3 protein. The repertoire holds 350,000 to 400,000 distinct CDR3 sequences, 15% to 20% seen once, with around 21% in the top ten. Time point: newly diagnosed GD, antithyroid drugs for less than 3 months. PBMC RNA served as the TCR library source. This clonotype appeared many times. Separately, the same data were catalogued under a study of T cells in Graves' hyperthyroidism and ophthalmopathy.

The sequence was obtained from a young woman with Graves disease. The chain joins TRBV2 to TRBJ2-7; unclear D gene. Sequenced material: peripheral blood mononuclear cells (PBMCs), taken at new diagnosis, from a patient treated with antithyroid drugs. CDR3 in DNA: TGTGCCAGCAGTGATTTGGGGTTAGGGGAGCAGTACTTC. Encoded protein: CASSDLGLGEQYF. Filled out from reference TRBV2 and TRBJ2-7, the complete variable domain reads EPEVTQTPSHQVTQMGQEVILRCVPISNHLYFYWYRQILGQKVEFLVSFYNNEISEKSEIFDDQFSVERPDGSNFTLKIRSTKLEDSAMYFCASSDLGLGEQYFGPGTRLTVT.